This T cell receptor (beta chain) was identified during a study of T cell responses to AZD1222 COVID-19 vaccine. The study, taken as a whole, reports: Dominant at 160-218 and 743-854, vaccine-associated CD4 TCRs also spanned spike. In a largely white British group with more females than males, clonal diversity was possibly underestimated.

Only in-frame clones appear in the TCRdb table, and some are missing; sequencing was by immunoSEQ multiplex PCR. The table has tens of thousands of clones, about 92% seen once; the top ten hold 4% to 5%. About this clone: The antigen remains undetermined.

The CDR3 loop spans 16 amino acids. Germline CDR1 and CDR2: LGHDT and YNNKEL (reference sequence). The germline V and J ends were trimmed by 4 bases and 3 bases, with 18 bases remaining between them. The TCR was taken from an adult in good health. The chain carries TRBV3-1 (or the pseudogene TRBV3-2) and TRBJ1-1; tentatively, D is TRBD1 (5 bases). The sequencing here drew on peripheral blood, taken on day 0 of AZD1222 vaccination. The CDR3 DNA sequence: TGTGCCAGCAGCCCGGGACTCCGGGGGGTAGACACTGAAGCTTTCTTT. Encoded protein: CASSPGLRGVDTEAFF.